This T cell receptor (beta chain) stems from a study of blood T cells in healthy people across ages. Overall study findings and caveats: When set beside aged donors, long-lived donors presented more naive CD4+ cells and higher diversity. Estimated diversity that came from one million T cells was considered an underestimate. Roughly linearly, TCR beta diversity per million T cells fell as age increased.

Primers used in a second PCR of about 7 to 12 cycles were a sample-barcoded 5' primer and a J-beta primer mix. Through a template-switch adaptor with 12 random nucleotides, each cDNA molecule received a tag. TCRdb reanalysed the 5' RACE reads using MiXCR and keeps one entry per CDR3 protein. The sample holds 1,500,000 or so distinct CDR3 sequences, about 45% seen once. This CDR3 is built from 15 residues. CDR1 SGHTA and CDR2 FQGNSA come from the germline V gene. With 0 bases removed from V and 0 bases from J, the gap between germline ends came to 8 bases. A note on this clonotype: Its antigen remains unidentified.

The origin of this receptor is a woman under 30 in good health. The sequenced sample consisted of blood. The chain carries TRBV7-2 and TRBJ1-2, with D uncertain. The CDR3 region is CASSLAPGTNYGYTF. As DNA, the CDR3 is TGTGCCAGCAGCTTAGCGCCAGGAACTAACTATGGCTACACCTTC.